One T cell receptor beta chain is described in this entry. The data derive from a study of blood T cell repertoires in COVID-19. Study-wide context: In each case, the material was cDNA or gDNA derived from T cells, B-cell-depleted T cells, or PBMCs.

Original processing notes: Reference gene primers were amplified, and this amplification served to estimate nucleated cell counts. Some clones are missing from TCRdb's copy, which holds only in-frame ones; the method was immunoSEQ multiplex PCR. V, J and clone size reflect that table, while D and trimming were determined from the DNA. This sample has about 43,000 clones; 83% occur once, and the top ten carry around 8%. CDR1 is LGHDT, CDR2 YNNKEL, per germline (reference sequence). The CDR3 length is 16 residues. V shed 6 bases and J 2 bases; nucleotides not matched to a gene: 5. The TCR sequence derives from a man at least 80 years old in a cohort sampled during active COVID-19. Material: peripheral blood. The chain joins TRBV3-1 (or the pseudogene TRBV3-2) to TRBJ2-6; 9 positions match TRBD1. CDR3 amino acids: CASSKQGAPGANVLTF. Written as DNA, the CDR3 is TGTGCCAGCAGTAAACAGGGGGCGCCTGGGGCCAACGTCCTGACTTTC.